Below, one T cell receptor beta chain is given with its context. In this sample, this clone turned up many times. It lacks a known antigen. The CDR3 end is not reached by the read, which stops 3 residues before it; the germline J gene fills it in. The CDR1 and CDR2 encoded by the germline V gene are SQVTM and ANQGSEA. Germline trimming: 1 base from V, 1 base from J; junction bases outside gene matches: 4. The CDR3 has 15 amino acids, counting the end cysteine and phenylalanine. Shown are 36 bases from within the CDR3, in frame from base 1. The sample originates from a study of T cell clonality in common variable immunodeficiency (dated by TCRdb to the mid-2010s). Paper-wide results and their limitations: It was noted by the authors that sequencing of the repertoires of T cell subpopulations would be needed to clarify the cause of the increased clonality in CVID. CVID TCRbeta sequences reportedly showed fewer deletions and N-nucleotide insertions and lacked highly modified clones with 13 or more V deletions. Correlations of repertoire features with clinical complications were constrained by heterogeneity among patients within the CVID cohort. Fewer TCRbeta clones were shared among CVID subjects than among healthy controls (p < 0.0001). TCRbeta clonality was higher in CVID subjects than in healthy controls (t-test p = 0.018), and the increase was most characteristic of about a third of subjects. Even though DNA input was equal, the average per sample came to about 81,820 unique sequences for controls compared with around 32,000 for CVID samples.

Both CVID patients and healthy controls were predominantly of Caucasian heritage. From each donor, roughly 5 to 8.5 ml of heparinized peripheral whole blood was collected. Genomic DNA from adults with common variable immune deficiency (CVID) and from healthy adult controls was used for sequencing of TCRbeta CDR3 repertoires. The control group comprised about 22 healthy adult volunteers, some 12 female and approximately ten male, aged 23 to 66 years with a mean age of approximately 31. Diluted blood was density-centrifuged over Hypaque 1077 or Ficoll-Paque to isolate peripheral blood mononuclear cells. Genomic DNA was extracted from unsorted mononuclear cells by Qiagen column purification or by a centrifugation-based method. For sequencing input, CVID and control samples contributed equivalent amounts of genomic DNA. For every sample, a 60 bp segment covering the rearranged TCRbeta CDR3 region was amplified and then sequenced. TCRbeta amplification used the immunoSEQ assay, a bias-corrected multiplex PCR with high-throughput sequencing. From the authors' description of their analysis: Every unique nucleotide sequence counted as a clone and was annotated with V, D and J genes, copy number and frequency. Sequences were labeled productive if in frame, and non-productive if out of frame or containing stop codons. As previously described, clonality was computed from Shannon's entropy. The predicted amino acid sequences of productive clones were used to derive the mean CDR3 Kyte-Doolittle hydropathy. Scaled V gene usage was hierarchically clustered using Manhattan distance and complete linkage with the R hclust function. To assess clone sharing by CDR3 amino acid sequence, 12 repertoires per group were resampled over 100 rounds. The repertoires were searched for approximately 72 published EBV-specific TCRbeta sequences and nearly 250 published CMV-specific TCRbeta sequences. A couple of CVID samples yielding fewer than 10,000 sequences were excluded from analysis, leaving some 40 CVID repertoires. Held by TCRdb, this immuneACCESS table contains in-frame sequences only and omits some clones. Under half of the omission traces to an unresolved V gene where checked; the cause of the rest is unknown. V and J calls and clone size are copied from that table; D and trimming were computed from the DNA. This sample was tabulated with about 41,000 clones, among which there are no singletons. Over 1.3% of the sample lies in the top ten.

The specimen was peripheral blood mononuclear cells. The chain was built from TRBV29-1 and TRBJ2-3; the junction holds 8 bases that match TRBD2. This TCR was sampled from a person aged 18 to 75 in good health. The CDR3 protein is CSVEGRGGRTDTQYF. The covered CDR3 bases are TGCAGCGTTGAAGGGCGCGGGGGGCGCACAGATACG.